One sample yielded the 20 T cell receptor beta chains listed below, sequenced in a study of OX40 agonist ivuxolimab in advanced cancers. Clones were sequenced by immunoSEQ multiplex PCR, and TCRdb holds only the in-frame ones, with some missing. The sample consists of 100,000 or so clones, under 85% of them appearing once. The sample here was CD4+ or CD8+ T cells sorted from blood, taken in a trial of the OX40 agonist ivuxolimab. These TCRs come from an adult with an advanced solid tumor such as melanoma, head and neck, liver or kidney cancer.

This clone came up a few times. The J gene is TRBJ2-1, the V gene TRBV11-2; TRBD1 is a possible D gene (5 bases). The CDR3 has 15 amino acids. V was trimmed by 5 bases and J by 5 bases, leaving 16 bases between them. The germline gives CDR1 SGHAT, CDR2 FQNNGV. The CDR3 loop is CASSPGPPPNNEQFF. In nucleotides, the CDR3 is TGTGCCAGCAGCCCAGGGCCCCCCCCAAACAATGAGCAGTTCTTC.

The genes are TRBV10-3 and TRBJ2-3; 11 nucleotides match TRBD2. The V gene's germline CDR1 is ENHRY and CDR2 SYGVKD. CDR3 length: 13 amino acids. V trimming: 10 bases; J trimming: 3 bases; junction bases outside the gene matches: 3. CDR3 nucleotides: TGTGCCACACTAGCGGGGGTTACAGATACGCAGTATTTT. Its translation is CATLAGVTDTQYF.

The chain combines TRBV7-2 with TRBJ1-2; possible D gene TRBD1, 6 bases. Trimming took 5 bases from V and 7 from J, leaving 14 bases between them. Germline V gives CDR1 SGHTA, CDR2 FQGNSA. This CDR3 comprises 13 residues. The CDR3 loop reads CASSTDRPRGYTF. CDR3 nucleotides: TGTGCCAGCAGCACTGACAGGCCCCGTGGCTACACCTTC.

This sequence joins TRBV7-8 and TRBJ2-5; 7 nucleotides match TRBD1. Germline trimming cut 5 bases from V and 4 bases from J; bases unmatched to any gene: 7. Germline V gives CDR1 SGHVS, CDR2 FQNEAQ. The CDR3 is 14 residues long. The CDR3 DNA sequence: TGTGCCAGCAGCCCTAACAGGGGCGGAGAGACCCAGTACTTC. It translates to CASSPNRGGETQYF.

This clone is a singleton in its sample. The chain recombines TRBV2 with TRBJ1-1; D uncertain. Germline V gives CDR1 SNHLY, CDR2 FYNNEI. Trimming took off 6 bases at V and 1 base at J, with 9 bases between the two ends. The CDR3 is 13 residues long. CDR3 protein: CASRPTENTEAFF. The CDR3 DNA sequence: TGTGCCAGCAGGCCAACAGAGAACACTGAAGCTTTCTTT.

The CDR3 reads CASSLSKRGWPLNTEAFF. CDR3 nucleotides: TGTGCCAGCAGCTTGTCTAAACGGGGCTGGCCTTTGAACACTGAAGCTTTCTTT. The chain links TRBV5-6 to TRBJ1-1, with D tentatively TRBD1 (5 bases). Trimming pared 1 base from V and 0 bases from J, leaving 19 bases between. Germline V lookup: CDR1 SGHDT, CDR2 YYEEEE. The CDR3 extends over 18 amino acids.

The rearrangement joins TRBV5-1 to TRBJ1-1, with 7 bases fitting TRBD1. CDR1 SGHRS and CDR2 YFSETQ come from the germline V gene. The CDR3 consists of 14 residues. V shed 7 bases, J shed 1 base, and the junction held 7 bases outside the gene matches. CDR3 in amino acids: CASSPRGKNTEAFF. As DNA, the CDR3 is TGCGCCAGCTCACCCAGGGGGAAGAACACTGAAGCTTTCTTT.

The chain links TRBV27 to TRBJ2-2, with D hard to call. Deletions cut 4 bases from V and 1 base from J, with 4 bases between. In germline, CDR1 is MNHEY, CDR2 SMNVEV (reference sequence). The CDR3 is 13 amino acids. CDR3 in amino acids: CASSYGNTGELFF. The DNA of the CDR3 is TGTGCCAGCAGTTATGGGAACACCGGGGAGCTGTTTTTT.

The chain joins TRBV7-8 to TRBJ1-2; no clear D. In germline, CDR1 is SGHVS, CDR2 FQNEAQ. V gave up 5 bases and J gave up 5 bases, with 21 bases separating them. This CDR3 region has 16 residues. CDR3 region: CASSTRTARTPYGYTF. The CDR3 region has the DNA TGTGCCAGCAGCACCCGGACCGCTCGAACACCATATGGCTACACCTTC.

This clone was observed many times. The chain employs TRBV18 and TRBJ2-1; 12 nucleotides agree with TRBD1. This CDR3 is 15 amino acids long. Per germline, CDR1 KGHSH and CDR2 LQKENI. V shed 4 bases and J 7 bases; nucleotides not matched to a gene: 5. CDR3 amino acids: CASSQPGQGANEQFF. For the CDR3, the DNA is TGTGCCAGCTCACAGCCGGGACAGGGGGCGAATGAGCAGTTCTTC.

The chain couples TRBV27 to TRBJ2-7, with 11 bases lining up with TRBD2. Germline assignment: CDR1 MNHEY and CDR2 SMNVEV (reference sequence). V was pared by 0 bases and J by 2 bases, with 6 bases of the junction left unmatched. CDR3 length: 17 amino acids. The CDR3: CASSLSTSGTRPYEQYF. CDR3 coding DNA: TGTGCCAGCAGTTTATCGACTAGCGGGACCCGCCCCTACGAGCAGTACTTC.

This clone was seen a few times. The V gene is TRBV7-9, the J gene TRBJ2-6, with 10 bases that match TRBD1. The J segment lost 2 bases and the V segment lost 5 bases, leaving 9 bases of the junction unmatched. From germline, CDR1 is SEHNR and CDR2 FQNEAQ (reference sequence). This CDR3 has 18 residues. The CDR3 DNA sequence: TGTGCCAGCAGCCATCCGACAGGGGGCGTCCCTGGGGCCAACGTCCTGACTTTC. Translation gives CASSHPTGGVPGANVLTF.

The rearrangement uses TRBV19 and TRBJ2-7, with D hard to call. The germline V gene encodes CDR1 LNHDA and CDR2 SQIVND (reference sequence). V shed 1 base and J shed 2 bases, with 6 bases lying between them. The CDR3 length is 13 residues. CDR3 in amino acids: CASSIGRAYEQYF. In nucleotides, the CDR3 is TGTGCCAGTAGTATAGGAAGGGCCTACGAGCAGTACTTC.

The chain combines TRBV6-5 with TRBJ1-1; perhaps TRBD1 as D (6 bases). V dropped 5 bases and J dropped 4 bases, with 17 bases sitting between them. CDR1 and CDR2 (germline): MNHEY, SVGAGI. CDR3 length: 15 amino acids. CDR3 nucleotide sequence: TGTGCCAGCAGTCCGAACGACAGGCCTGCCACTGAAGCTTTCTTT. Its protein product is CASSPNDRPATEAFF.

This chain uses TRBV19 with TRBJ2-2, with TRBD2 as a possible D gene (5 bases). The CDR3 runs to 15 residues. In germline, CDR1 is LNHDA, CDR2 SQIVND (reference sequence). V gave up 8 bases and J gave up 4 bases, with 17 bases separating them. The CDR3 here is CASRIRDPFTGELFF. CDR3 DNA: TGTGCCAGTCGAATCCGGGATCCATTCACCGGGGAGCTGTTTTTT.

Details on this clone: An end of the junction differs from the germline gene, which may be a read error. V gene TRBV7-9 combines with J gene TRBJ1-2, with D tentatively TRBD1 (5 bases). The CDR3 runs 14 residues. The germline V gene has CDR1 SEHNR and CDR2 FQNEAQ (reference sequence). The CDR3, as DNA: TGCGCCAGCAGCCAAGATCCGACAGACTATGGCTACACCTTC. Protein sequence: CASSQDPTDYGYTF.

This clone was seen a handful of times. This chain uses TRBV18 with TRBJ2-1; D remains unclear. V was shortened by 3 bases and J by 4 bases, with 16 bases between the two germline ends. Germline CDR1 and CDR2: KGHSH and LQKENI. The CDR3 contains 16 residues. CDR3 protein: CASSPVSLTGYNEQFF. Here the CDR3 DNA reads TGTGCCAGCTCACCTGTTAGCCTTACCGGGTACAATGAGCAGTTCTTC. Together with reference TRBV18 and TRBJ2-1, the CDR3 gives the full variable domain: NAGVMQNPRHLVRRRGQEARLRCSPMKGHSHVYWYRQLPEEGLKFMVYLQKENIIDESGMPKERFSAEFPKEGPSILRIQQVVRGDSAAYFCASSPVSLTGYNEQFFGPGTRLTVL.

The chain carries TRBV14 and TRBJ1-2; D not certain. Germline CDR1 and CDR2: SGHDN and FVKESK. The CDR3 is 14 residues long. V lost 3 bases, J lost 0 bases, and 8 bases lay in between. The CDR3 here is CASSHYKANYGYTF. CDR3 sequence (DNA): TGTGCCAGCAGCCATTACAAAGCTAACTATGGCTACACCTTC.

This chain links TRBV7-9 with TRBJ2-7; 12 bases align to TRBD2. The CDR3 spans 15 residues. The germline V gene has CDR1 SEHNR and CDR2 FQNEAQ (reference sequence). V gave up 4 bases and J gave up 4 bases; unmatched junction bases: 5. CDR3 sequence (DNA): TGTGCCAGCAGCTCTTCACTAGCGGGAGGTTACGAGCAGTACTTC. Translated: CASSSSLAGGYEQYF.

The rearrangement joins TRBV5-1 to TRBJ2-1; 8 bases line up with TRBD2. V was pared by 0 bases and J by 7 bases, with 6 bases of the junction left unmatched. Germline V gene sequence: CDR1 SGHRS, CDR2 YFSETQ. The CDR3 has 15 amino acids. The CDR3 is CASSLGLATGNEQFF. The CDR3 DNA sequence: TGCGCCAGCAGCTTGGGACTAGCGACCGGGAATGAGCAGTTCTTC.